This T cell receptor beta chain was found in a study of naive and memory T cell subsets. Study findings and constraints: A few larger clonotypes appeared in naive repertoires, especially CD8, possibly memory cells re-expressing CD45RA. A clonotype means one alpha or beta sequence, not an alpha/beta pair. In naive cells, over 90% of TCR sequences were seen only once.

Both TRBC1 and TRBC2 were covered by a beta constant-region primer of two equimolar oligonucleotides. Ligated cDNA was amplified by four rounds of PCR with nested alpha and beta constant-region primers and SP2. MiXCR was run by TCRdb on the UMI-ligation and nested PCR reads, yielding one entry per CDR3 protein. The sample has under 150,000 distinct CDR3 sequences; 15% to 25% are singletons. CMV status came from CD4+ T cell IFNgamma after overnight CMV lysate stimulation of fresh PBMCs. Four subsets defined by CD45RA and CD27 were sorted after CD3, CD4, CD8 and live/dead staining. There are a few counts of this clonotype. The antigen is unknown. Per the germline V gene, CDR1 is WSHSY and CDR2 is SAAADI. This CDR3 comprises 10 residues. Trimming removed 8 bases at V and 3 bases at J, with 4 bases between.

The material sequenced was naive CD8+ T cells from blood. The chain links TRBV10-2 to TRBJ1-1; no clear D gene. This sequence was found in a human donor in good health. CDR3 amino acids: CASGDTEAFF. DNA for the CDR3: TGCGCCAGCGGGGACACTGAAGCTTTCTTT.